Listed below are T cell receptor beta chains from one sample, sequenced in a study of technical replicates of blood from a few donors. Using immunoSEQ multiplex PCR, the repertoire was profiled, and TCRdb retains in-frame clones only, with some absent. The sample has over 85,000 clones; just under 95% are singletons. The sample comprised T cells isolated from PBMCs. These receptors were taken from a human donor in good health. Both conserved end residues are part of each CDR3. A D gene is named only where the DNA matches it firmly. A row's size may be missing; if present it is once, few, many or a size class.

TRBV25-1	-	TRBD2	TRBJ2-3	CASSESHTSGRVTDTQYF	TGTGCCAGCAGTGAATCCCACACTAGCGGGAGAGTCACAGATACGCAGTATTTT
TRBV6-5	-	-	TRBJ1-1	CASMAPPGTEAFF	TGTGCCAGCATGGCCCCCCCGGGGACTGAAGCTTTCTTT
TRBV28	-	-	TRBJ2-1	CASSLELGLGGNEQFF	TGTGCCAGCAGTTTAGAACTGGGCCTGGGGGGTAATGAGCAGTTCTTC
TRBV19	-	TRBD1	TRBJ1-2	CASSIENRGYGYTF	TGTGCCAGTAGTATAGAAAACAGGGGATATGGCTACACCTTC
TRBV7-3	-	-	TRBJ2-5	CASSLYAGSETQYF	TGTGCCAGCAGCTTATATGCCGGGTCGGAGACCCAGTACTTC
TRBV6-6	-	-	TRBJ1-6	CASSYSGGGNSPLHF	TGTGCCAGCAGTTACTCGGGGGGAGGGAATTCACCCCTCCACTTT
TRBV10-3	-	-	TRBJ2-2	CAISANTGELFF	TGTGCCATCAGTGCTAACACCGGGGAGCTGTTTTTT
TRBV19	-	-	TRBJ1-4	CASSPGGLATNEKLFF	TGTGCCAGTAGTCCGGGGGGACTTGCAACTAATGAAAAACTGTTTTTT
TRBV10-3	few	TRBD2	TRBJ2-5	CATGTSGRLKETQYF	TGTGCCACCGGGACTAGCGGGAGGTTAAAAGAGACCCAGTACTTC
TRBV6-6	-	TRBD1	TRBJ1-1	CASSYSGTGDEAFF	TGTGCCAGCAGTTACTCTGGGACAGGGGACGAAGCTTTCTTT
TRBV27	-	TRBD2	TRBJ2-1	CASSLTSPWSNEQFF	TGTGCCAGCAGTTTGACTAGCCCCTGGAGCAATGAGCAGTTCTTC
TRBV29-1	-	-	TRBJ2-1	CSVRGNEQFF	TGCAGCGTTCGGGGCAATGAGCAGTTCTTC
TRBV30	-	-	TRBJ1-3	CAWSDPGAGNTIYF	TGTGCCTGGAGTGACCCAGGGGCCGGAAACACCATATATTTT
TRBV19	-	-	TRBJ2-2	CASSISFWNRANTGELFF	TGTGCCAGTAGTATAAGTTTCTGGAACAGAGCGAACACCGGGGAGCTGTTTTTT
TRBV27	-	TRBD1	TRBJ1-5	CASWTGGNQPQHF	TGTGCCAGTTGGACAGGGGGCAATCAGCCCCAGCATTTT
TRBV4-1	-	TRBD2	TRBJ2-1	CASSQKTTSGLYNEQFF	TGCGCCAGCAGCCAAAAAACGACTAGCGGGCTTTACAATGAGCAGTTCTTC
TRBV19	-	-	TRBJ2-3	CASSIPPGPGGDTQYF	TGTGCCAGTAGTATACCCCCGGGCCCCGGGGGAGATACGCAGTATTTT
TRBV29-1	-	-	TRBJ2-7	CSVTSSYEQYF	TGCAGCGTAACGAGCTCCTACGAGCAGTACTTC
TRBV5-6	-	TRBD1	TRBJ1-1	CASRDGNGDRVAFF	TGTGCCAGCAGAGATGGGAATGGGGACAGGGTAGCTTTCTTT
TRBV27	-	-	TRBJ1-3	CASSPRGAYGNTIYF	TGTGCCAGCAGCCCTCGGGGGGCATATGGAAACACCATATATTTT
TRBV25-1	-	-	TRBJ1-1	CASSDLLKNTEAFF	TGTGCCAGCAGTGATTTACTGAAGAACACTGAAGCTTTCTTT
TRBV6-1	-	TRBD2	TRBJ2-3	CASSEKAGGPDTQYF	TGTGCCAGCAGTGAAAAAGCGGGAGGGCCAGATACGCAGTATTTT
TRBV16	-	-	TRBJ2-2	CASSQVLRDTGELFF	TGTGCCAGCAGCCAAGTGCTCAGGGACACCGGGGAGCTGTTTTTT
TRBV19	-	TRBD1	TRBJ1-1	CASTPDRGGYSEAFF	TGTGCCAGTACCCCGGACAGGGGAGGTTATTCTGAAGCTTTCTTT
TRBV19	-	TRBD1	TRBJ1-1	CASSIPWTGMVGTEAFF	TGTGCCAGTAGTATACCATGGACAGGGATGGTAGGCACTGAAGCTTTCTTT
TRBV11-3	-	TRBD2	TRBJ2-1	CASNLLAGGSSYNEQFF	TGTGCCAGCAACCTACTAGCGGGAGGGAGCTCCTACAATGAGCAGTTCTTC
TRBV4-1	-	TRBD2	TRBJ2-1	CASSPPGYGASGYNEQFF	TGCGCCAGCAGCCCACCGGGCTATGGGGCTAGCGGCTACAATGAGCAGTTCTTC
TRBV7-2	-	TRBD1	TRBJ2-7	CASSPGTGGYEQYF	TGTGCCAGCAGCCCAGGGACAGGGGGCTACGAGCAGTACTTC
TRBV12-5	-	TRBD1	TRBJ1-2	CASGNDSGTAYGYTF	TGTGCTAGTGGTAACGATTCCGGGACAGCCTATGGCTACACCTTC
TRBV6-5	-	-	TRBJ1-1	CASSYLAGAEAFF	TGTGCCAGCAGTTACCTAGCAGGGGCTGAAGCTTTCTTT
TRBV7-3	-	-	TRBJ2-7	CASSLEVGVGEQYF	TGTGCCAGCAGCTTAGAGGTAGGGGTAGGAGAGCAGTACTTC
TRBV19	-	-	TRBJ1-1	CASRIGRTEAFF	TGTGCCAGTAGGATCGGGAGGACTGAAGCTTTCTTT
TRBV2	-	-	TRBJ2-1	CASSASGLYNEQFF	TGTGCCAGCAGTGCCAGCGGGCTCTACAATGAGCAGTTCTTC
TRBV19	once	-	TRBJ2-1	CASSSSYSAQFF	TGTGCCAGTAGTTCTAGCTATTCGGCGCAGTTCTTC
TRBV5-1	once	TRBD2	TRBJ2-1	CASSLALAGGRYNEQFF	TGCGCCAGCAGCTTGGCACTAGCGGGAGGGAGATACAATGAGCAGTTCTTC
TRBV13	-	-	TRBJ2-1	CASSFNLDNEQFF	TGTGCCAGCAGCTTTAACTTAGACAATGAGCAGTTCTTC
TRBV2	-	-	TRBJ1-1	CASSETHSTGTEAFF	TGTGCCAGCAGTGAAACGCACTCGACAGGCACTGAAGCTTTCTTT
TRBV7-3	-	TRBD2	TRBJ2-1	CASSSVAGGSYNEQFF	TGTGCCAGCAGCTCCGTAGCGGGAGGGTCCTACAATGAGCAGTTCTTC
TRBV7-3	-	-	TRBJ2-7	CASSLVGRGPYEQYF	TGTGCCAGCAGCTTGGTCGGCAGGGGCCCCTACGAGCAGTACTTC
TRBV2	-	-	TRBJ2-3	CASSPRQGKEYF	TGTGCCAGCAGTCCTAGGCAGGGGAAGGAGTATTTT
TRBV29-1	-	TRBD2	TRBJ2-7	CSVFSGGGHGDTYEQYF	TGCAGCGTTTTCAGCGGGGGCGGGCATGGAGATACCTACGAGCAGTACTTC
TRBV27	-	TRBD2	TRBJ2-1	CASSRTSGKNEQFF	TGTGCCAGCAGCCGGACTAGCGGAAAAAATGAGCAGTTCTTC
TRBV7-3	-	TRBD2	TRBJ2-1	CASSLSGGSMDEQFF	TGTGCCAGCAGCTTAAGCGGCGGGAGTATGGATGAGCAGTTCTTC
TRBV7-2	-	TRBD2	TRBJ2-3	CASSSRTSGSTDTQYF	TGTGCCAGCAGCTCCAGGACTAGCGGGAGCACAGATACGCAGTATTTT
TRBV7-2	-	-	TRBJ2-2	CASSLDSLTGELFF	TGTGCCAGCAGCTTAGACAGCCTCACCGGGGAGCTGTTTTTT